This entry describes one T cell receptor (beta chain). Which antigen it targets is not known. Per-base qualities were not stored, and no clone one base away is much larger. The sample comes from a study of cytomegalovirus exposure and HLA in healthy donors (TCRdb year 2017). Concerning the study at large: The 666 repertoires of the first cohort and the roughly 120 validation repertoires were produced on the same platform, according to a later analysis. The study was designed to test whether signatures of past pathogen exposure could be identified by cataloging public T cell receptors. Besides the first cohort of approximately 710 subjects, a separate validation cohort made up of 95 to 150 different subjects was used. The study combined high-throughput TCR immunosequencing, statistical association of individual TCRs with disease status, and machine learning to predict cytomegalovirus infection status.

The donors were included in the validation cohort of 100 to 150 subjects, a group kept apart from the roughly 700-subject first cohort. The library was obtained by the immunoSEQ multiplex PCR assay. The study's processing was this. To diagnose cytomegalovirus status from the catalog of TCR beta chain sequences, a statistical classification framework was built. The clones in this table, taken by TCRdb from immuneACCESS, are in-frame only. Not every clone is retained; where verified, under half of the shortfall comes from an unresolved V gene, and the cause of the rest is unknown. V and J calls and clone size are those listed in that table; D and trimming were worked out from the DNA. This sample holds about 160,000 clones; roughly 90% were observed only once. Of the sample, 4.5% to 7% is held by the ten largest clones. The paper's findings and limits, for the study overall: The study gave a list of 150 to 200 TCR beta chains associated with cytomegalovirus. Subsequent analysis determined that TCRs grouped into clusters in the first cohort also showed a tendency toward co-occurrence across the 130 or so validation repertoires, and roughly 95% of cluster scores exceeded 0. In vitro tests confirmed that a few of the cytomegalovirus-associated TCR beta chains recognize cytomegalovirus antigens. The classifier was reported to diagnose cytomegalovirus status with high specificity and sensitivity in both the original and validation cohorts. Most TCR sequences were observed very rarely across donors, whereas some public TCRs were present in many individuals. The authors suggested that the approach could potentially be extended to other disease states and immunological phenotypes. All 120 or so repertoires were used to score co-occurrence in the validation cohort in a later analysis, because that analysis had no HLA typing for the cohort.

The V and J ends are trimmed by 0 bases and 5 bases, leaving 8 bases between them. Per the germline V gene, LGHNA is the CDR1 and YSLEER is the CDR2. The CDR3 sequence holds 14 residues, the cysteine and phenylalanine included. Solely the CDR3 DNA is kept, with 42 bases framed from the first base. The chain was built from TRBV4-3 and TRBJ1-5, with no reliable assignment of the D segment. Sequenced material: PBMCs. The sequence derives from a woman younger than 45 in good health and CMV-seronegative. The nucleotide sequence is TGCGCCAGCAGCCAAGAGGTGGGAGATCAGCCCCAGCATTTT. This codes for CASSQEVGDQPQHF.